This T cell receptor beta chain was sequenced during a study of T-cell reconstitution after alpha-beta-depleted transplantation in children. A remark on this clonotype: Its specificity is not known.

Preparation of the TCRbeta library involved a method that used unique molecular identifiers. TCRdb ran MiXCR on the PCR reads and lists one entry per CDR3 protein. The profile covers more than 40,000 distinct CDR3 sequences, with under 60% appearing a single time and about two fifths taken by the ten largest. Study-wide points: Diversity and T-cell counts at one year after transplant derived mostly from new T cells. About two months after transplant, alpha-beta T cells reportedly came from several hundred expanded graft clones.

The V gene's germline CDR1 is MNHEY and CDR2 SMNVEV (reference sequence). The CDR3 totals 14 residues. V was cut by 4 bases and J by 0 bases, with 10 bases left in between. This chain connects TRBV27 to TRBJ2-7, with D uncertain. Material: peripheral blood, obtained before TCRalphabeta/CD19-depleted stem cell transplant. This TCR derives from a boy in the first two years of life with SCID, due to receive a stem cell transplant. The CDR3 spells CASSSRGFSYEQYF. CDR3 nucleotides: TGTGCCAGCAGTTCCAGAGGTTTCTCCTACGAGCAGTACTTC.